Listed here are 15 T cell receptor beta chains from one sample, sequenced in a study of T cells in Graves' hyperthyroidism and ophthalmopathy. Amplified regions were TCR beta CDR3 sequences from RNA transcripts. First-round RT-PCR targeting the TCR CDR3 was performed with the HTBI primer set. In TCRdb, the multiplex PCR reads were re-called with MiXCR into one record per CDR3 protein. Among hundreds of thousands of distinct CDR3 sequences listed, about 20% were seen once. The specimen was blood. The receptors originated from a man younger than 45 with Graves' ophthalmopathy.

The chain joins TRBV7-9 to TRBJ2-6, with unresolved D. The CDR3 sequence is 16 residues long. V was cut by 4 bases and J by 4 bases, with 14 bases left in between. Germline V gene lookup returns CDR1 SEHNR and CDR2 FQNEAQ (reference sequence). This CDR3 reads CASSSVQSAGANVLTF. As DNA, the CDR3 is TGTGCCAGCAGCTCAGTTCAGAGTGCCGGGGCCAACGTCCTGACTTTC.

The rearrangement joins TRBV6-2 or TRBV6-3 to TRBJ1-1; D not resolved. The V and J ends lost 5 bases and 0 bases respectively, with 16 bases between them. The CDR3 is made up of 16 amino acids. The germline V gene encodes CDR1 MNHEY and CDR2 SVGEGT. The CDR3 sequence: CASSQLGNGMNTEAFF. The CDR3 DNA is TGTGCCAGCAGTCAGTTAGGTAATGGGATGAACACTGAAGCTTTCTTT.

The chain is built from TRBV20-1 and TRBJ2-1; a possible D gene is TRBD2 (6 bases). Germline CDR1 reads DFQATT; CDR2 reads SNEGSKA (reference sequence). V lost 0 bases and J lost 6, with 12 bases in between. The CDR3 has 14 residues. The CDR3 region is CSARDLRGSNEQFF. CDR3 nucleotides: TGCAGTGCTAGAGACCTACGGGGGTCCAATGAGCAGTTCTTC.

V and J are TRBV5-5 and TRBJ2-5; D may correspond to TRBD1 or TRBD2 (5 bases each). This CDR3 is built from 21 residues. The V gene lost 2 bases and the J gene lost 7 bases, with 36 bases spanning the gap. Germline V gives CDR1 SGHKS, CDR2 YYEKEE (reference sequence). CDR3 in amino acids: CASSFREGASGWANKEGTQYF. CDR3 DNA sequence: TGTGCCAGCAGCTTTAGAGAAGGGGCCAGCGGCTGGGCTAATAAAGAGGGGACCCAGTACTTC.

This clonotype was seen a handful of times. The chain links TRBV5-4 to TRBJ2-3; 14 nucleotides match TRBD2. Germline CDR1 SGHNT, CDR2 YYREEE (reference sequence). The CDR3 is 17 amino acids. V dropped 4 bases and J dropped 2; count of bases not matched to a gene: 6. The CDR3 coding sequence is TGTGCCAGCAGCCCAGGGACTAGCGGGAGAGTCACAGATACGCAGTATTTT. Its protein is CASSPGTSGRVTDTQYF.

V and J are TRBV7-9 and TRBJ1-5; 7 nucleotides match TRBD1. This CDR3 spans 15 amino acids. Per the germline V gene, CDR1 is SEHNR and CDR2 is FQNEAQ (reference sequence). Trimming at V came to 8 bases and at J to 0 bases, leaving 7 bases not matched to a gene. The CDR3 spells CASPDRKNSNQPQHF. CDR3 nucleotides: TGTGCCAGCCCGGACAGGAAGAATAGCAATCAGCCCCAGCATTTT.

This clonotype has a count of ten or more. J is TRBJ2-7 and V is TRBV30, with 7 positions matching TRBD2. Trimming took 4 bases from V and 5 from J; bases not matched to a gene: 8. This CDR3 has 13 amino acids. Germline loops: CDR1 GTSNPN, CDR2 SVGIG (reference sequence). The CDR3 nucleotides read TGTGCCTGGAACTTGCGGGAGACGGACGAGCAGTACTTC. This sequence encodes CAWNLRETDEQYF.

This clonotype has just a few counts. The V gene is TRBV5-1, the J gene TRBJ2-7; 10 bases fit TRBD2. J gave up 1 base and V 1 base, and 8 bases lay outside the gene matches. This CDR3 is 17 amino acids long. Germline V lookup: CDR1 SGHRS, CDR2 YFSETQ. The CDR3 spells CASSLLRTSGISYEQYF. CDR3 DNA sequence: TGCGCCAGCAGCTTGCTGAGGACTAGCGGTATATCCTACGAGCAGTACTTC.

This clonotype was seen at least ten times. V usage is TRBV6-1 and J usage is TRBJ1-5; D remains ambiguous. The CDR3 spans 14 residues. V lost 2 bases, J lost 0 bases, and 5 bases lay in between. In germline, CDR1 is MNHNS, CDR2 SASEGT. CDR3 region: CASSEWFSNQPQHF. The CDR3 DNA sequence: TGTGCCAGCAGTGAATGGTTTAGCAATCAGCCCCAGCATTTT.

This clonotype was seen only a few times. The chain is built from TRBV7-9 and TRBJ1-2; tentatively, D is TRBD1 (6 bases). V was shortened by 4 bases and J by 9 bases, with 12 bases between the two germline ends. This CDR3 spans 12 amino acids. CDR1 and CDR2 (germline): SEHNR, FQNEAQ (reference sequence). The CDR3 sequence: CASSWGAPRYTF. The DNA of the CDR3 is TGTGCCAGCAGCTGGGGGGCCCCACGCTACACCTTC.

A few counts support this clonotype. The DNA for the CDR3 is TGTGCCTGGAGTTCTGGACAAAACAATGAGCAGTTCTTC. This translates into CAWSSGQNNEQFF. The chain employs TRBV30 and TRBJ2-1, with D tentatively TRBD1 (5 bases). CDR1 GTSNPN and CDR2 SVGIG come from the germline V gene (reference sequence). The V end was cut by 2 bases, the J end by 5 bases, with 10 bases between. This CDR3 comprises 13 residues. Drawing the rest from reference TRBV30 and TRBJ2-1, the complete variable domain is SQTIHQWPATLVQPVGSPLSLECTVEGTSNPNLYWYRQAAGRGLQLLFYSVGIGQISSEVPQNLSASRPQDRQFILSSKKLLLSDSGFYLCAWSSGQNNEQFFGPGTRLTVL.

The CDR3 reads CAIRFQLTGELFF. The CDR3 coding sequence is TGTGCCATCAGATTCCAGCTAACCGGGGAGCTGTTTTTT. The chain combines TRBV6-1 with TRBJ2-2; D is ambiguous. Trimming shortened V by 10 bases and J by 5 bases, and 14 bases separated the two germline ends. Germline V gives CDR1 MNHNS, CDR2 SASEGT. The CDR3 spans 13 residues.

The chain is built from TRBV7-9 and TRBJ2-1; unclear D gene. The V gene's germline CDR1 is SEHNR and CDR2 FQNEAQ (reference sequence). Trimming removed 2 bases from V and 6 bases from J, with 11 bases in between. The CDR3 has 14 amino acids. DNA for the CDR3: TGTGCCAGCAGCTTATCCTCTCTCTCCAATGAGCAGTTCTTC. This sequence encodes CASSLSSLSNEQFF.

This chain connects TRBV5-1 to TRBJ2-7; 9 positions agree with TRBD1. The CDR3 runs to 16 residues. The germline V gene encodes CDR1 SGHRS and CDR2 YFSETQ. The V gene end was trimmed by 2 bases and the J gene end by 0 bases; junction bases not matched to a gene: 6. CDR3 in DNA: TGCGCCAGCAGCTTTACCGGGACAGGGAGCTCCTACGAGCAGTACTTC. Protein product: CASSFTGTGSSYEQYF.

This clonotype has at least ten counts. The chain has TRBV20-1 and TRBJ2-5; 8 bases match TRBD2. CDR1 is DFQATT and CDR2 is SNEGSKA in the germline V gene (reference sequence). The ends lost 6 bases at V and 2 bases at J; junction bases unmatched: 11. CDR3 length equals 15 residues. This CDR3 is CSAPDSGRGQETQYF. DNA for the CDR3: TGCAGTGCCCCAGACTCCGGGAGGGGACAAGAGACCCAGTACTTC.